This T cell receptor (beta chain) was observed in a study of response to subunit inactivated influenza vaccine. General study findings and limits: Authors suggested that a seasonal influenza vaccination recruits few new T cells each time.

TCRdb recomputed calls from the RT-PCR reads with MiXCR, one row per CDR3 protein. This sample carries more than 600,000 distinct CDR3 sequences, less than 20% of them seen once, and the ten largest clones take about a tenth. Germline V lookup: CDR1 DFQATT, CDR2 SNEGSKA (reference sequence). V lost 0 bases, J lost 1 base, and 9 bases lay in between. CDR3 length equals 15 residues. This clonotype was detected a few times. What it recognizes is unknown. The V and J genes are TRBV20-1 and TRBJ2-2; D is uncertain. The receptor was derived from a man aged 50-59 years who received an inactivated influenza vaccine. Sequenced here: PBMCs from blood, sampled about 5 days after vaccination. The CDR3 protein is CSARDSQRNTGELFF. CDR3 sequence (DNA): TGCAGTGCTAGAGATTCCCAGCGGAACACCGGGGAGCTGTTTTTT.